These 8 T cell receptor beta chains share one sample of origin, sequenced in a study of blood T cell repertoires in COVID-19. Produced via immunoSEQ multiplex PCR; TCRdb's table is partial and in-frame only. The data contain tens of thousands of clones, approximately 86% of them singletons. The sequenced material came from peripheral blood. The receptors stem from a man between 60 and 70 years old with active COVID-19.

V gene TRBV9 combines with J gene TRBJ1-3, with 8 positions matching TRBD1. This CDR3 is built from 15 residues. Germline values: CDR1 SGDLS, CDR2 YYNGEE. Trimming at V came to 0 bases and at J to 3 bases, leaving 2 bases not matched to a gene. The CDR3 region is CASSVGQGFGNTIYF. In DNA form, the CDR3 reads TGTGCCAGCAGCGTAGGACAGGGGTTTGGAAACACCATATATTTT.

This clone has a single count. J is TRBJ2-2 and V is TRBV9; possibly TRBD2 for D (6 bases). The CDR3 length is 15 residues. CDR1 SGDLS and CDR2 YYNGEE come from the germline V gene. The V end was cut by 0 bases, the J end by 4 bases, with 10 bases between. CDR3 DNA: TGTGCCAGCAGCGTAGGGGCGGGGAGCACCGGGGAGCTGTTTTTT. This sequence encodes CASSVGAGSTGELFF.

The chain is built from TRBV3-1 (or the pseudogene TRBV3-2) and TRBJ1-5, with D perhaps matching TRBD1 (5 bases). The V gene's germline CDR1 is LGHDT and CDR2 YNNKEL (reference sequence). The CDR3 extends over 14 amino acids. With 1 base removed from V and 3 bases from J, the gap between germline ends came to 7 bases. The CDR3 coding sequence is TGTGCCAGCAGCCAAGGGGGCTACAATCAGCCCCAGCATTTT. It encodes CASSQGGYNQPQHF.

The chain couples TRBV18 to TRBJ2-5; perhaps TRBD1 as D (5 bases). Germline CDR1 is KGHSH and CDR2 is LQKENI. Trimming pared 4 bases from V and 6 bases from J, leaving 15 bases between. The CDR3 runs 14 residues. The CDR3 region is CASSLTGPAKTQYF. In nucleotides, the CDR3 is TGTGCCAGCTCACTCACAGGTCCGGCGAAGACCCAGTACTTC.

The chain links TRBV27 to TRBJ1-4; the match to TRBD1 covers 7 bases. This CDR3 contains 15 residues. Germline values: CDR1 MNHEY, CDR2 SMNVEV (reference sequence). Trimming at V came to 6 bases and at J to 0 bases, leaving 4 bases not matched to a gene. In DNA, the CDR3 is TGTGCCAGCAGATACACAGGGGCAACTAATGAAAAACTGTTTTTT. Translating it yields CASRYTGATNEKLFF.

This clone has only one observation. This rearrangement joins TRBV18 to TRBJ2-7, with 8 nucleotides matching TRBD1. Per germline, CDR1 KGHSH and CDR2 LQKENI. Trimming cost V 3 bases and J 6 bases; bases outside gene matches: 4. The CDR3 length is 13 residues. The CDR3 spells CASSPDREVEQYF. The CDR3, as DNA: TGTGCCAGCTCACCGGACAGGGAAGTCGAGCAGTACTTC.

This rearrangement joins TRBV5-1 to TRBJ2-3; possible D gene TRBD2, 7 bases. Germline V lookup: CDR1 SGHRS, CDR2 YFSETQ. With 4 bases removed from V and 5 bases from J, the gap between germline ends came to 20 bases. The CDR3 sequence is 16 residues long. Here the CDR3 reads CASSPGVGGAVDTQYF. CDR3 nucleotides: TGCGCCAGCAGCCCCGGAGTAGGGGGGGCAGTAGATACGCAGTATTTT.

By share of the sample, this clone is medium-sized. The rearrangement links TRBV19 to TRBJ1-5; TRBD1 might be the D (5 bases). V lost 5 bases, J lost 7 bases, and 9 bases lay in between. The CDR3 has 12 amino acids. Per germline, CDR1 LNHDA and CDR2 SQIVND (reference sequence). CDR3 sequence reads: CASSLQGQPQHF. CDR3 nucleotide sequence: TGTGCCAGTAGTCTCCAGGGCCAGCCCCAGCATTTT.